These 28 T cell receptor beta chains were sequenced from one sample in a study of molecular identifiers for immune sequencing clone quantification. Each CDR3 protein gets one entry after TCRdb re-called the PCR reads with MiXCR. The sample carries about 510,000 distinct CDR3 sequences, about 26% recorded once. Material: naive CD8+ T cells from blood, with Jurkat cell RNA spiked in. Noted subset: FACS-sorted CD8+CD4-CCR7+CD45RA+ naive T cells. Receptors originate from a human donor in good health. Some libraries in this study had Jurkat cell RNA spiked in.

The chain joins TRBV27 to TRBJ2-7; possibly TRBD2 for D (6 bases). The V end lost 6 bases, the J end lost 7 bases, and 16 bases lay between the germline ends. CDR1 and CDR2 from the germline V gene are MNHEY and SMNVEV (reference sequence). The CDR3 consists of 13 residues. CDR3 sequence reads: CASSPYGSYEQYF. In nucleotides, the CDR3 is TGTGCCAGCAGCCCGTACGGGAGTTATGAGCAGTACTTC.

Note on this clonotype: The junction shows a germline mismatch at one end, possibly a read error. This chain joins TRBV28 and TRBJ2-3; D might be TRBD2 (5 bases). CDR1 is MDHEN and CDR2 is SYDVKM in the germline V gene. The CDR3 loop spans 14 amino acids. CDR3 protein: CASSLGGSGDRQYF. CDR3 DNA sequence: TGTGCCAGCAGTTTAGGTGGGAGTGGGGATAGGCAGTATTTT.

This clonotype was recorded a few times. The V call is TRBV30, the J call TRBJ2-7; D is unclear. Trimming took off 1 base at V and 3 bases at J, with 4 bases between the two ends. Looked up from germline, CDR1 is GTSNPN and CDR2 is SVGIG (reference sequence). The CDR3 loop spans 11 amino acids. CDR3: CAWSEIYEQYF. In nucleotides, the CDR3 is TGTGCCTGGAGTGAGATCTACGAGCAGTACTTC. The full variable domain, with the rest looked up from reference TRBV30 and TRBJ2-7, is SQTIHQWPATLVQPVGSPLSLECTVEGTSNPNLYWYRQAAGRGLQLLFYSVGIGQISSEVPQNLSASRPQDRQFILSSKKLLLSDSGFYLCAWSEIYEQYFGPGTRLTVT.

This clonotype was picked up many times. V and J are TRBV4-1 and TRBJ2-3; TRBD2 aligns across 7 bases. Germline V gene data show CDR1 as MGHRA and CDR2 as YSYEKL. The CDR3 sequence is 15 residues long. J was trimmed by 0 bases and V by 6 bases; bases with no gene match: 6. The DNA of the CDR3 is TGCGCCAGCAGAGGCGGGAGTACTAGCACAGATACGCAGTATTTT. This translates into CASRGGSTSTDTQYF.

The sample holds a few counts of this clonotype. This rearrangement joins TRBV4-3 to TRBJ2-1, with a weak D call TRBD2 (5 bases). CDR1 is LGHNA, CDR2 YSLEER, per germline. The V gene lost 0 bases and the J gene lost 2 bases, with 14 bases spanning the gap. This CDR3 has 17 residues. The CDR3 spells CASSQDRHGGPYNEQFF. The CDR3 DNA sequence: TGCGCCAGCAGCCAAGATCGTCACGGCGGGCCCTACAATGAGCAGTTCTTC.

The chain carries TRBV5-4 and TRBJ2-5; TRBD2 is a possible D gene (6 bases). The ends were cut back, 2 bases at V and 5 bases at J, with 13 bases in the middle. The CDR3 runs 14 residues. Germline CDR1 reads SGHNT; CDR2 reads YYREEE (reference sequence). CDR3 loop: CASSFGGLGETQYF. The CDR3 bases are TGTGCCAGCAGCTTCGGAGGGTTGGGGGAGACCCAGTACTTC. Filled out from reference TRBV5-4 and TRBJ2-5, the complete variable domain reads ETGVTQSPTHLIKTRGQQVTLRCSSQSGHNTVSWYQQALGQGPQFIFQYYREEENGRGNFPPRFSGLQFPNYSSELNVNALELDDSALYLCASSFGGLGETQYFGPGTRLLVL.

The chain joins TRBV30 to TRBJ1-1; D gene unclear. Germline loops: CDR1 GTSNPN, CDR2 SVGIG (reference sequence). The V end lost 2 bases, the J end lost 6 bases, and 10 bases lay between the germline ends. The length of the CDR3 is 12 residues. Here the CDR3 DNA reads TGTGCCTGGAGTTGGTCTGATGCTGAAGCTTTCTTT. Protein: CAWSWSDAEAFF. The full variable domain, in which reference TRBV30 and TRBJ1-1 provide the parts outside the CDR3, is SQTIHQWPATLVQPVGSPLSLECTVEGTSNPNLYWYRQAAGRGLQLLFYSVGIGQISSEVPQNLSASRPQDRQFILSSKKLLLSDSGFYLCAWSWSDAEAFFGQGTRLTVV.

This clonotype was detected only a few times. The rearrangement joins TRBV28 to TRBJ2-5; 9 nucleotides agree with TRBD2. Germline assignment: CDR1 MDHEN and CDR2 SYDVKM. V lost 2 bases to trimming and J lost 5 bases; unmatched junction nucleotides: 3. The CDR3 runs to 14 residues. CDR3 in DNA: TGTGCCAGCAGTTTAAGAGGACTAGCGGAGACCCAGTACTTC. This gives the protein CASSLRGLAETQYF.

This clonotype showed up many times. The V gene is TRBV5-4, the J gene TRBJ2-7, with 9 bases matching TRBD1. After removal of 2 bases from V and 5 bases from J, the junction contained 8 bases not matched to a gene. Germline V CDR1 and CDR2: SGHNT, YYREEE (reference sequence). The CDR3 is made up of 15 amino acids. Here the CDR3 reads CASSLTGTGKHEQYF. CDR3 nucleotides: TGTGCCAGCAGCTTAACCGGGACAGGGAAGCACGAGCAGTACTTC.

The chain's CDR3 is CSARGGAASGRAGPETQYF. The CDR3 coding sequence is TGCAGTGCTAGAGGAGGAGCGGCTAGCGGGAGGGCCGGACCAGAGACCCAGTACTTC. V is TRBV20-1 and J is TRBJ2-5; TRBD2 matches at 12 bases. The CDR3 sequence is 19 residues long. Germline lookup yields CDR1 DFQATT and CDR2 SNEGSKA (reference sequence). V shed 1 base and J 4 bases; nucleotides not matched to a gene: 16.

The sample holds a few counts of this clonotype. V usage is TRBV10-3 and J usage is TRBJ2-7; the match to TRBD1 covers 9 bases. CDR3 length equals 13 residues. The germline gives CDR1 ENHRY, CDR2 SYGVKD. Trimming took 8 bases from V and 2 from J; bases not matched to a gene: 4. As DNA, the CDR3 is TGTGCCATCGGGACAGGGCGAACCTACGAGCAGTACTTC. Its translation is CAIGTGRTYEQYF.

On this clonotype itself: The junction shows a germline mismatch at one end, possibly a read error. The chain uses TRBV5-3 and TRBJ2-7; TRBD2 agrees at 9 bases. TRBV5-3 is treated as an ORF (open reading frame) with a function not yet certain. This CDR3 comprises 14 residues. The CDR3 reads CASSLAGGPHGQYF. DNA of the CDR3: TGTGCCAGCAGCTTGGCGGGGGGGCCCCACGGGCAGTACTTC.

This clonotype was detected many times. This chain connects TRBV29-1 to TRBJ2-7; TRBD1 might be the D (6 bases). The CDR3 contains 15 residues. Trimming removed 6 bases at V and 4 bases at J, with 22 bases between. In germline, CDR1 is SQVTM, CDR2 ANQGSEA. In DNA, the CDR3 is TGCAGCGTGCAAGACCCCGGGACAACCTTATACGAGCAGTACTTC. Amino acids: CSVQDPGTTLYEQYF.

Points on this clonotype: A much larger clone lies one base from this, so it may be a read error. V gene TRBV6-5 combines with J gene TRBJ2-3, with 12 bases matching TRBD2. The V gene's germline CDR1 is MNHEY and CDR2 SVGAGI. This CDR3 has 19 residues. The CDR3 region is CASSHSILAGGVGTDTQYF. CDR3 nucleotide sequence: TGTGCCAGCAGTCACTCTATACTAGCGGGGGGCGTCGGCACAGATACGCAGTATTTT.

CDR3 amino acids: CASSLGGRGSGNTIYF. In DNA form, the CDR3 reads TGCGCCAGCAGCTTGGGTGGCAGGGGCTCTGGAAACACCATATATTTT. The chain has TRBV5-1 and TRBJ1-3, with D possibly TRBD1 on 6 matching bases. Germline assignment: CDR1 SGHRS and CDR2 YFSETQ. The CDR3 totals 16 residues. V lost 0 bases and J 0 bases, leaving 10 bases between the germline ends.

This clonotype was seen ten or more times. The genes are TRBV2 and TRBJ2-7, with a weak D call TRBD1 (5 bases). V was clipped by 3 bases and J by 1 base, with 10 bases between them. CDR3 size: 14 residues. Germline V gene lookup returns CDR1 SNHLY and CDR2 FYNNEI. This CDR3 is CASSDRPGSYEQYF. The CDR3 region has the DNA TGTGCCAGCAGTGACCGCCCAGGGTCCTACGAGCAGTACTTC.

This clonotype was observed once. In this CDR3 the conserved last residue, phenylalanine or tryptophan, is missing, so a read error is likely. V usage is TRBV20-1 and J usage is TRBJ2-7, with D perhaps given as TRBD1 or TRBD2 (6 bases each). This CDR3 contains 14 residues. Trimming took off 5 bases at V and 4 bases at J, with 18 bases between the two ends. The germline gives CDR1 DFQATT, CDR2 SNEGSKA (reference sequence). The CDR3 loop is CSAVDRGASYEQYS. The CDR3 DNA sequence: TGCAGTGCTGTAGATAGGGGGGCGAGTTACGAGCAGTACTCC.

The sample holds many counts of this clonotype. This sequence joins TRBV15 and TRBJ1-3, with D maybe TRBD1 (5 bases). V lost 3 bases, J lost 3 bases, and 6 bases lay in between. Looked up from germline, CDR1 is LNHNV and CDR2 is YYDKDF (reference sequence). CDR3 length: 13 amino acids. The CDR3 nucleotides are TGTGCCACCAGCAGCAGGGTTGGAAACACCATATATTTT. Translation gives CATSSRVGNTIYF.

The sample holds many counts of this clonotype. The chain carries TRBV5-1 and TRBJ2-3; D is uncertain. Germline lookup yields CDR1 SGHRS and CDR2 YFSETQ. The CDR3 spans 15 residues. Trimming left V 4 bases short and J 3 bases short, with 15 bases between. The CDR3 loop reads CASSRVGEITDTQYF. The CDR3 bases are TGCGCCAGCAGCCGGGTAGGAGAGATAACAGATACGCAGTATTTT.

This clonotype was seen at least ten times. The chain is built from TRBV6-4 and TRBJ2-4; 12 bases fit TRBD2. The CDR3 covers 18 residues. CDR1 and CDR2 (germline): MRHNA, SNTAGT. The V and J ends lost 7 bases and 3 bases, in that order; junction bases with no gene match: 13. The CDR3 coding sequence is TGTGCCAGCACCAAAAAGCTAGCGGGAGGGCCGGGCAAAAACATTCAGTACTTC. Amino acids: CASTKKLAGGPGKNIQYF.

This clonotype has a handful of counts. The chain is built from TRBV4-3 and TRBJ1-2, with D unclear. CDR1 is LGHNA, CDR2 YSLEER, per germline. There are 15 residues in the CDR3. The V end was cut by 0 bases, the J end by 4 bases, with 12 bases between. In nucleotides, the CDR3 is TGCGCCAGCAGCCAAGAGGGCCGGCAAACCTATGGCTACACCTTC. Its protein is CASSQEGRQTYGYTF.

This clonotype came up a few times. A read error may explain this, as a much larger clone is one base away. The DNA is omitted, as the CDR3 cannot be located on it reliably, and the CDR3 follows TCRdb's listing. This chain uses TRBV29-1 with TRBJ2-7; TRBD1, the table's D call, was not compared with the DNA. With termini counted, the CDR3 has 13 amino acids. The germline CDR1 and CDR2 sequences are SQVTM and ANQGSEA. The chain's CDR3 is CSVAPGTAYEQHF.

This clonotype was counted between two and nine times. The J gene is TRBJ2-1, the V gene TRBV7-9, with D tentatively TRBD1 (6 bases). V lost 0 bases and J lost 0, with 18 bases in between. Germline CDR1 reads SEHNR; CDR2 reads FQNEAQ (reference sequence). The CDR3 loop spans 19 amino acids. The CDR3 spells CASSLAPRQELSSYNEQFF. CDR3 sequence (DNA): TGTGCCAGCAGCTTAGCCCCCCGACAGGAACTAAGCTCCTACAATGAGCAGTTCTTC.

A few counts support this clonotype. The chain couples TRBV10-3 to TRBJ2-3; 7 bases match TRBD1. J gave up 2 bases and V 3 bases, and 5 bases lay outside the gene matches. CDR3 length equals 15 residues. Germline V gene lookup returns CDR1 ENHRY and CDR2 SYGVKD. CDR3 DNA: TGTGCCATCAGTGAAGGGACAGCCACCACAGATACGCAGTATTTT. It is translated as CAISEGTATTDTQYF.

The table lists this clonotype with many counts. The V call is TRBV20-1, the J call TRBJ2-5; 11 nucleotides align to TRBD2. Germline V CDR1 and CDR2: DFQATT, SNEGSKA (reference sequence). The CDR3 is 16 residues long. The junction had 8 bases not matched to a gene; V was cut back by 4 bases and J by 1 base. The CDR3 sequence is CSATRRLAGSQETQYF. For the CDR3, the DNA is TGCAGTGCTACCCGACGACTAGCGGGGTCCCAAGAGACCCAGTACTTC.

CDR3 sequence reads: CASSPGFDTEAFF. Written as DNA, the CDR3 is TGTGCCAGCAGCCCAGGGTTCGACACTGAAGCTTTCTTT. J is TRBJ1-1 and V is TRBV28, with D possibly being TRBD1 (5 bases). The CDR3 extends over 13 amino acids. Germline V gene lookup returns CDR1 MDHEN and CDR2 SYDVKM. Between the trimmed V and J ends, which lost 6 bases and 3 bases, there was a span of 11 bases.

This CDR3 reads CARSATGLYYEQYF. CDR3 nucleotide sequence: TGTGCCAGAAGTGCAACGGGACTGTACTACGAGCAGTACTTC. The rearrangement uses TRBV27 and TRBJ2-7; D possibly corresponds to TRBD2 (6 bases). The CDR3 has 14 amino acids. CDR1 is MNHEY, CDR2 SMNVEV, per germline (reference sequence). Trimming stripped 9 bases from V and 3 bases from J, with 18 bases between.

The chain joins TRBV30 to TRBJ1-5, with unresolved D. There are 15 residues in the CDR3. Germline V CDR1 and CDR2: GTSNPN, SVGIG (reference sequence). Deletions cut 2 bases from V and 5 bases from J, with 16 bases between. DNA of the CDR3: TGTGCCTGGAGTCCGCTTACCCGGCCCGATCAGCCCCAGCATTTT. Its protein is CAWSPLTRPDQPQHF.